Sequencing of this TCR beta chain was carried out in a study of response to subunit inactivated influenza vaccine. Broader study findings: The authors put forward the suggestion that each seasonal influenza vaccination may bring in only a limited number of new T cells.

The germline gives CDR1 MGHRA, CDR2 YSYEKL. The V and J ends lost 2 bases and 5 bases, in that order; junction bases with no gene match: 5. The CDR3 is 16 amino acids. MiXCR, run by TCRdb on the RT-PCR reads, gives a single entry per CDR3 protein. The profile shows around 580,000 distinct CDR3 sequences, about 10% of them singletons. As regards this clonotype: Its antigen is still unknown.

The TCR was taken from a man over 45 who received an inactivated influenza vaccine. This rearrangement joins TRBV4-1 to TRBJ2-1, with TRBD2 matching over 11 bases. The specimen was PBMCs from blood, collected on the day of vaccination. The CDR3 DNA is TGCGCCAGCAGCCAATCACTAGCGGGGGTAAACAATGAGCAGTTCTTC. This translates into CASSQSLAGVNNEQFF.